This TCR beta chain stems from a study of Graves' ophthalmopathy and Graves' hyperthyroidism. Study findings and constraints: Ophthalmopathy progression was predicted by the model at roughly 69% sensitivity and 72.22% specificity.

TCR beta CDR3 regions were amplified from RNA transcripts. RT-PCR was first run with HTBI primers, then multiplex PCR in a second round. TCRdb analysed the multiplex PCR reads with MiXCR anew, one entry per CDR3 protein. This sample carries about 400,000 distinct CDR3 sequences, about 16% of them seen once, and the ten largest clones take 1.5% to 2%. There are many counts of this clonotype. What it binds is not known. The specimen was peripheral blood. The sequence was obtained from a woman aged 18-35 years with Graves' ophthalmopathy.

In nucleotides, the CDR3 is TGTGCCAGCAGTGAGTCGATCCAGGGACAGCCCCAGCATTTT. The encoded protein is CASSESIQGQPQHF. The chain uses TRBV6-1 and TRBJ1-5, with D maybe TRBD1 (5 bases). V gave up 3 bases and J gave up 7 bases, with 13 bases separating them. The CDR3 is made up of 14 amino acids. The V gene's germline CDR1 is MNHNS and CDR2 SASEGT.